This T cell receptor beta chain is drawn from a study of circulating tumor DNA in untreated peripheral T-cell lymphoma. Whole-study results and caveats: Baseline tissues yielded approximately 83% and baseline serum over 60% tumor-specific clonotype detection.

This tumor tissue came from a pretreatment baseline collection. This clone was observed a single time. The target antigen is unknown. Sequenced by immunoSEQ multiplex PCR; TCRdb stores in-frame clones only, minus some. The sample lists thousands of clones; approximately 70% were seen once. This sequence originates from a human donor with peripheral T-cell lymphoma. Sequenced: tumor tissue.

CDR3 nucleotides: TGTGCCAGCAGCCCCATCCCGGGACACACCACCGGGGAGCTGTTTTTT. Encoded protein: CASSPIPGHTTGELFF. The chain is built from TRBV7-4 and TRBJ2-2; D may be TRBD1 (6 bases). V was shortened by 5 bases and J by 4 bases, with 17 bases between the two germline ends. Germline V gives CDR1 SGHVT, CDR2 SQSDAQ. This CDR3 is 16 amino acids long.